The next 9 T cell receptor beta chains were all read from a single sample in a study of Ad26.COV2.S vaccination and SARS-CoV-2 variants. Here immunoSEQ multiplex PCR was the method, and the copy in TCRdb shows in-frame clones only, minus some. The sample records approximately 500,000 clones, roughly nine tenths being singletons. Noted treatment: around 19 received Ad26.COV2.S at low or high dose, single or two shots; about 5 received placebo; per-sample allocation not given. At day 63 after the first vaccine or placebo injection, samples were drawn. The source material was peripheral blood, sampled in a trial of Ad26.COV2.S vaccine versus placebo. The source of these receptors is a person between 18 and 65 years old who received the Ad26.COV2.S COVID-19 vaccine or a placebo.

CDR3 in DNA: TGTGCCACCAGCAGAGATCGTCCCCCGGGAGATCAGCCCCAGCATTTT. Its protein is CATSRDRPPGDQPQHF. J is TRBJ1-5 and V is TRBV15; D unclear. The V and J ends lost 0 bases and 5 bases respectively, with 14 bases between them. This CDR3 has 16 amino acids. CDR1 is LNHNV, CDR2 YYDKDF, per germline (reference sequence).

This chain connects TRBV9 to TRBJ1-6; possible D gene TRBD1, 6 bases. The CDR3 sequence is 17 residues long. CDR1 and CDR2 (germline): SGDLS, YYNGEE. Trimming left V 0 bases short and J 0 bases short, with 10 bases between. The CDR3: CASSVATDSSYNSPLHF. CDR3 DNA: TGTGCCAGCAGCGTAGCTACGGACAGCTCCTATAATTCACCCCTCCACTTT.

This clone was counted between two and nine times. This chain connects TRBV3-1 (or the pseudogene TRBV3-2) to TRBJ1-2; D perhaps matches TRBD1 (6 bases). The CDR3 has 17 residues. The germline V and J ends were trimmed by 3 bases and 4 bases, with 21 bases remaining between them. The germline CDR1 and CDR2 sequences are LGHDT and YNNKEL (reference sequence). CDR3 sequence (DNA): TGTGCCAGCAGCCAGGGGGGTCAGGGGCGCGGGATCTATGGCTACACCTTC. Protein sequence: CASSQGGQGRGIYGYTF.

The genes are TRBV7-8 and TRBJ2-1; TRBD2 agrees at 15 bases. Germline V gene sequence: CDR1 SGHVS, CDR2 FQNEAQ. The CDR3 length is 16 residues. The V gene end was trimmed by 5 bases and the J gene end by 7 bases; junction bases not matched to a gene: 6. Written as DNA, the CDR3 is TGTGCCAGCAGCCGGACTAGCGGGAGGGTGGGTAATGAGCAGTTCTTC. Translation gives CASSRTSGRVGNEQFF.

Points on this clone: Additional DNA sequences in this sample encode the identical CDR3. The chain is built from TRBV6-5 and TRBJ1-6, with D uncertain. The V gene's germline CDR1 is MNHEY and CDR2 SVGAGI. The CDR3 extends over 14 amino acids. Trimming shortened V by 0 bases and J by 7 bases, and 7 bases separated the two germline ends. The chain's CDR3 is CASSYSGRNSPLHF. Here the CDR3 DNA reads TGTGCCAGCAGTTACTCGGGGAGAAATTCACCCCTCCACTTT.

The CDR3 sequence: CATSRAGGAVGTEAFF. The CDR3 coding sequence is TGTGCCACCAGCAGAGCCGGGGGTGCGGTAGGCACTGAAGCTTTCTTT. The chain uses TRBV15 and TRBJ1-1; weak D call: TRBD1 (5 bases). The germline gives CDR1 LNHNV, CDR2 YYDKDF (reference sequence). The V end was cut by 1 base, the J end by 4 bases, with 16 bases between. The CDR3 length is 16 residues.

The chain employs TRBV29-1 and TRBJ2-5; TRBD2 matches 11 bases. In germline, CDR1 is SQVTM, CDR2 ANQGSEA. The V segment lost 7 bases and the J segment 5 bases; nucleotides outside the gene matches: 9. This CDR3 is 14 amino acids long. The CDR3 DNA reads TGCAGCGCCACGACTAGCGGGATGGTGGAGACCCAGTACTTC. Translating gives CSATTSGMVETQYF. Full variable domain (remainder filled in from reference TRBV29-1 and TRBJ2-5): SAVISQKPSRDICQRGTSLTIQCQVDSQVTMMFWYRQQPGQSLTLIATANQGSEATYESGFVIDKFPISRPNLTFSTLTVSNMSPEDSSIYLCSATTSGMVETQYFGPGTRLLVL.

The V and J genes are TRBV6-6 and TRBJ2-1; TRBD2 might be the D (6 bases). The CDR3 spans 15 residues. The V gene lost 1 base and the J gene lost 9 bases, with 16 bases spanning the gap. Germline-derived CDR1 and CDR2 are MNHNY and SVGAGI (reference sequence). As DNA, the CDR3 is TGTGCCAGCAGTTACTATACAGCGGGCCGCAGTGAGCAGTTCTTC. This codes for CASSYYTAGRSEQFF.

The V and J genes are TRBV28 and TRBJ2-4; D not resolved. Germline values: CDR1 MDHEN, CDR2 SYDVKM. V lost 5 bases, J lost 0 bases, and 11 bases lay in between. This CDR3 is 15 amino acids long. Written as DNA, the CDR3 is TGTGCCAGCAGTCTCGGGTCGAAAGCCAAAAACATTCAGTACTTC. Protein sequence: CASSLGSKAKNIQYF.